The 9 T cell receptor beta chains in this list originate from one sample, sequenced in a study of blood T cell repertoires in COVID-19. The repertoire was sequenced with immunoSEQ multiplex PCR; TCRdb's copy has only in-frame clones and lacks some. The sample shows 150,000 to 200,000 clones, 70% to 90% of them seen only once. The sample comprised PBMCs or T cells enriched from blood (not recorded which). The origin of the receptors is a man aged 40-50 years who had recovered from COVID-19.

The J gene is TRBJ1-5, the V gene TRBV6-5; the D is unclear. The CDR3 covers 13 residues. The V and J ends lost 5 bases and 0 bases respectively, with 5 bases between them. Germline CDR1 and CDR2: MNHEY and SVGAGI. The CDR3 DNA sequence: TGTGCCAGCAGTCGTAGTAGCAATCAGCCCCAGCATTTT. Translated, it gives CASSRSSNQPQHF.

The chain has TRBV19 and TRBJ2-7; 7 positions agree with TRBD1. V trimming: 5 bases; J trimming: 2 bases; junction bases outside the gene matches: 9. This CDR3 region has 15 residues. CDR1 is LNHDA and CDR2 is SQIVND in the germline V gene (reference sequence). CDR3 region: CASSQPGQLTYEQYF. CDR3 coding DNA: TGTGCCAGTAGTCAACCGGGACAGTTGACCTACGAGCAGTACTTC.

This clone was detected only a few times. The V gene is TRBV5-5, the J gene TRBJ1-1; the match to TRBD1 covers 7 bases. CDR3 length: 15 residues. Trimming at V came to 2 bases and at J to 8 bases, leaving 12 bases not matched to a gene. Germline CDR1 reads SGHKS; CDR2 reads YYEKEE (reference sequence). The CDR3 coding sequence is TGTGCCAGCAGCTTAACTCCAGGGGGAATCACAGAAGCTTTCTTT. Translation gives CASSLTPGGITEAFF.

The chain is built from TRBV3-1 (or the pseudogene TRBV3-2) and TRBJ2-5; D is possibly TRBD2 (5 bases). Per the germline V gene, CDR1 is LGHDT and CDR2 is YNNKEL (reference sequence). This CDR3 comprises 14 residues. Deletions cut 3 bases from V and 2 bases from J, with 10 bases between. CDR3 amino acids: CASSHLDWQETQYF. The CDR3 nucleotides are TGTGCCAGCAGCCATCTGGACTGGCAAGAGACCCAGTACTTC.

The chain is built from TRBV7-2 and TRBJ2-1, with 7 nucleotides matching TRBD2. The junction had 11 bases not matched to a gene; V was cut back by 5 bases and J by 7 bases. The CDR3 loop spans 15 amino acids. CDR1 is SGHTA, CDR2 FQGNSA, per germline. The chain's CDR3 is CASSPYGGGRNEQFF. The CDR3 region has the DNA TGTGCCAGCAGCCCTTATGGGGGGGGGAGGAATGAGCAGTTCTTC.

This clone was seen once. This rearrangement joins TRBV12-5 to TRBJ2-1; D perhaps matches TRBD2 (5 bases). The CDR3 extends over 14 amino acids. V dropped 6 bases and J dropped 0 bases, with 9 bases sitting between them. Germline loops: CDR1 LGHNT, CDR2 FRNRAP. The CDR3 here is CASGERFSYNEQFF. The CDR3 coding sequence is TGTGCTAGTGGCGAGCGGTTCTCCTACAATGAGCAGTTCTTC.

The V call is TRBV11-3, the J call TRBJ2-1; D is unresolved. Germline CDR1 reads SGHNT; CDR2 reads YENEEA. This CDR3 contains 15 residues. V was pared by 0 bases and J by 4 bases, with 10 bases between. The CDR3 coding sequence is TGTGCCAGCAGCTTAGATCCGGCAGCGTACAATGAGCAGTTCTTC. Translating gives CASSLDPAAYNEQFF. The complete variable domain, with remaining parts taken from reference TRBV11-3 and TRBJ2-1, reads EAGVVQSPRYKIIEKKQPVAFWCNPISGHNTLYWYLQNLGQGPELLIRYENEEAVDDSQLPKDRFSAERLKGVDSTLKIQPAELGDSAVYLCASSLDPAAYNEQFFGPGTRLTVL.

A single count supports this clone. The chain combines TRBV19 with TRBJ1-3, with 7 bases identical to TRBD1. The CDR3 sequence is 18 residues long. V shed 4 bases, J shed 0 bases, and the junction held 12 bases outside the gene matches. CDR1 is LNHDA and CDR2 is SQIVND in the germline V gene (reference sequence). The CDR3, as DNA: TGTGCCAGTAGTACCCGCAGGGGGGTTAAGAGCTCTGGAAACACCATATATTTT. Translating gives CASSTRRGVKSSGNTIYF.

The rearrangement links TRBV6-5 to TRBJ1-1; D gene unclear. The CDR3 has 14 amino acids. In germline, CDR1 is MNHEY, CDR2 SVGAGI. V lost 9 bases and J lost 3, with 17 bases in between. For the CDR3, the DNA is TGTGCCAGTACCCAGAGGAGTAGGTACACTGAAGCTTTCTTT. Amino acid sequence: CASTQRSRYTEAFF.